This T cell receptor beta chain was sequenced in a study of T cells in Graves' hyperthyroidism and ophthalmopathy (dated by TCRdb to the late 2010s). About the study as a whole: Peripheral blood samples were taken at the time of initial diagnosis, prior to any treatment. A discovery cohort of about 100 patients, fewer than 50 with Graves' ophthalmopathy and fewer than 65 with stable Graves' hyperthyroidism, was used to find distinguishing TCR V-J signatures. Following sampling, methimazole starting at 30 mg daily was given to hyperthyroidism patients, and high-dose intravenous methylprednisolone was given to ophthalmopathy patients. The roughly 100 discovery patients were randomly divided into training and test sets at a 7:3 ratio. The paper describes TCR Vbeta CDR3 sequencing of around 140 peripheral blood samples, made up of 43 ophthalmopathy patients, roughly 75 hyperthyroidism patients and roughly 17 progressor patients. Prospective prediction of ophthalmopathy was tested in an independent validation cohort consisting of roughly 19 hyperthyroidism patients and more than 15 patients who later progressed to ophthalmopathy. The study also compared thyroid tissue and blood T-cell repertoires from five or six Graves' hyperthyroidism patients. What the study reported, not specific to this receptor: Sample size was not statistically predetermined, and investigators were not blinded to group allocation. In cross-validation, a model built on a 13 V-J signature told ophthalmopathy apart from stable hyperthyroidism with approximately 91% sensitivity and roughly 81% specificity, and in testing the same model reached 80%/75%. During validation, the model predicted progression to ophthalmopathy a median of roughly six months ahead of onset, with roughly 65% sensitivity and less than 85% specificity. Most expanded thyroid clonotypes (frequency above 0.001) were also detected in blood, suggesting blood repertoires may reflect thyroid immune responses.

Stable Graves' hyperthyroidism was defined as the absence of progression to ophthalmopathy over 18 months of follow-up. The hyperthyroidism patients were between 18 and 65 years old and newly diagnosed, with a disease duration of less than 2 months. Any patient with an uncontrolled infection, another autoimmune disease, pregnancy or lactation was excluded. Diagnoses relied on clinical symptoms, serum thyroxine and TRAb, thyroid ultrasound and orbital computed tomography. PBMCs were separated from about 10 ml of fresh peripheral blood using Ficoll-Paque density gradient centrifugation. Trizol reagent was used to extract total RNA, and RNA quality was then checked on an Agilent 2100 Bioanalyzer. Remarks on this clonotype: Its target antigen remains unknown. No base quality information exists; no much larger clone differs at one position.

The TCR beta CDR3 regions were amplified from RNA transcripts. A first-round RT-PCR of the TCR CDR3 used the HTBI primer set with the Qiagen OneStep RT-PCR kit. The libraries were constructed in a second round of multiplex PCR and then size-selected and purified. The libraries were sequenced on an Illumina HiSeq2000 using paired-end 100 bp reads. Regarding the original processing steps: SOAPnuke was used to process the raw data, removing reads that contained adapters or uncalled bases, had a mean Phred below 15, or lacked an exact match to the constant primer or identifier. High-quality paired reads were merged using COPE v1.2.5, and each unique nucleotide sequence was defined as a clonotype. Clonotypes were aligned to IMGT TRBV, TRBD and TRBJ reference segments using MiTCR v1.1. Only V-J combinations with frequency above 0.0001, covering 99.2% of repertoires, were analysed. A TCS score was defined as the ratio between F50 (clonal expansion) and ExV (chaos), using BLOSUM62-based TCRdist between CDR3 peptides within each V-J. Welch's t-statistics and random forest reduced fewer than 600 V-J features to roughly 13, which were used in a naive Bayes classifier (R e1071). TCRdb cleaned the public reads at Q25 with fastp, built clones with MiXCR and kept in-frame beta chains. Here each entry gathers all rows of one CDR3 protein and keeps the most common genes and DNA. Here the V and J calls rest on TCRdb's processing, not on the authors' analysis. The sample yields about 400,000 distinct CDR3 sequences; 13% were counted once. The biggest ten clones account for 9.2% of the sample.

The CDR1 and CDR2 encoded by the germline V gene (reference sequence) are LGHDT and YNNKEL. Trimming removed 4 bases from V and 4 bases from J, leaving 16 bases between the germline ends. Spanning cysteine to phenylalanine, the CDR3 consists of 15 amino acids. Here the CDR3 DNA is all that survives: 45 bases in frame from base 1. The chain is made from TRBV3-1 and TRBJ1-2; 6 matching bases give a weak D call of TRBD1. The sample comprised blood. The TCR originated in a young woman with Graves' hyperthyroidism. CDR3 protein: CASSPQPDSPYGYTF. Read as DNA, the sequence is TGTGCCAGCAGCCCCCAACCGGACAGCCCCTATGGCTACACCTTC.